The 15 T cell receptor beta chains presented below share a single source sample, sequenced in a study of blood T cell repertoires in COVID-19. Clones were read by immunoSEQ multiplex PCR, and TCRdb kept only the in-frame ones, dropping some. Of roughly 80,000 clones in the sample, roughly 84% were seen once. The sample taken for sequencing was peripheral blood. The source of these receptors is a man aged 50-60 years with acute or convalescent COVID-19.

This clone has only one observation. V gene TRBV3-1 (or the pseudogene TRBV3-2) combines with J gene TRBJ1-5; no reliable D call. V was trimmed by 1 base and J by 0 bases, leaving 7 bases between them. This CDR3 spans 15 amino acids. CDR1 is LGHDT, CDR2 YNNKEL, per germline (reference sequence). This CDR3 reads CASSQGGISNQPQHF. CDR3 DNA sequence: TGTGCCAGCAGCCAAGGCGGAATTAGCAATCAGCCCCAGCATTTT.

The chain has TRBV5-4 and TRBJ2-2; 10 nucleotides match TRBD2. Trimming took 3 bases from V and 8 from J; bases not matched to a gene: 7. This CDR3 is built from 15 residues. The germline gives CDR1 SGHNT, CDR2 YYREEE (reference sequence). This CDR3 is CASSSELAGSGELFF. The DNA of the CDR3 is TGTGCCAGCAGCTCGGAACTAGCGGGAAGTGGGGAGCTGTTTTTT.

The chain couples TRBV6-5 to TRBJ2-7; 7 nucleotides line up with TRBD1. The CDR3 runs to 13 residues. After removal of 10 bases from V and 2 bases from J, the junction contained 8 bases not matched to a gene. Germline CDR1 MNHEY, CDR2 SVGAGI. CDR3 nucleotide sequence: TGTGCCACCAAGACAGGGTTAGCCTACGAGCAGTACTTC. This sequence encodes CATKTGLAYEQYF.

The chain carries TRBV19 and TRBJ2-5; possibly TRBD2 for D (6 bases). The CDR3 is 17 amino acids. Germline V gene sequence: CDR1 LNHDA, CDR2 SQIVND (reference sequence). The V end lost 3 bases, the J end lost 4 bases, and 21 bases lay between the germline ends. DNA of the CDR3: TGTGCCAGTAGTATGGGTCGGTCGGGAGCTCAAATAGAGACCCAGTACTTC. This sequence encodes CASSMGRSGAQIETQYF.

This clone was detected only a few times. The rearrangement uses TRBV4-2 and TRBJ2-1; the match to TRBD2 covers 7 bases. V lost 4 bases, J lost 5 bases, and 8 bases stayed unmatched. CDR3 length equals 15 residues. Germline V gene sequence: CDR1 LGHNA, CDR2 YNFKEQ. CDR3 DNA: TGTGCCAGCAGCCTAATGGGCGGGGGAGACAATGAGCAGTTCTTC. Its protein is CASSLMGGGDNEQFF.

The chain recombines TRBV18 with TRBJ1-1; unclear D gene. Trimming removed 4 bases at V and 3 bases at J, with 12 bases between. CDR3 size: 14 residues. The germline V gene has CDR1 KGHSH and CDR2 LQKENI. CDR3 sequence reads: CASSQTEQYTEAFF. The CDR3 DNA is TGTGCCAGCTCACAAACAGAGCAATACACTGAAGCTTTCTTT.

The chain has TRBV28 and TRBJ1-5; TRBD1 matches 9 bases. V trimming: 1 base; J trimming: 7 bases; junction bases outside the gene matches: 2. This CDR3 spans 14 amino acids. CDR1 is MDHEN and CDR2 is SYDVKM in the germline V gene. CDR3 amino acids: CASSLSTGGQPQHF. CDR3 DNA sequence: TGTGCCAGCAGTTTATCGACAGGGGGGCAGCCCCAGCATTTT.

The V and J genes are TRBV30 and TRBJ2-5; D is possibly TRBD1 (5 bases). This CDR3 has 15 residues. V was clipped by 4 bases and J by 5 bases, with 20 bases between them. In germline, CDR1 is GTSNPN, CDR2 SVGIG (reference sequence). CDR3 loop: CAWNPGRGLSETQYF. CDR3 DNA sequence: TGTGCCTGGAACCCTGGAAGGGGATTGTCGGAGACCCAGTACTTC.

The genes are TRBV19 and TRBJ1-1; 8 positions agree with TRBD1. This CDR3 is 14 amino acids long. After removal of 5 bases from V and 1 base from J, the junction contained 3 bases not matched to a gene. Germline V gene lookup returns CDR1 LNHDA and CDR2 SQIVND (reference sequence). CDR3: CASSSGQGNTEAFF. The DNA for the CDR3 is TGTGCCAGTAGTTCTGGACAGGGGAACACTGAAGCTTTCTTT.

V usage is TRBV4-2 and J usage is TRBJ2-2; 10 nucleotides match TRBD1. The CDR3 spans 17 residues. The J segment lost 4 bases and the V segment lost 3 bases, leaving 8 bases of the junction unmatched. CDR1 is LGHNA, CDR2 YNFKEQ, per germline. The CDR3 protein is CASSQRDRGRGTGELFF. Here the CDR3 DNA reads TGTGCCAGCAGCCAGCGGGACAGGGGAAGAGGCACCGGGGAGCTGTTTTTT.

As to this clone: Given a much more abundant clone one base away, this may be a read error. The chain carries TRBV12-3 or TRBV12-4 and TRBJ1-2, with D tentatively TRBD1 (5 bases). V lost 7 bases, J lost 4 bases, and 13 bases lay in between. This CDR3 contains 13 residues. CDR3 sequence reads: CASTGGAGYGYTF. The CDR3 DNA is TGTGCCAGCACGGGAGGGGCGGGCTATGGCTACACCTTC.

The CDR3 spells CASSVTLGGAREQYF. The CDR3 coding sequence is TGTGCCAGCAGCGTAACGTTAGGTGGGGCTCGCGAGCAGTACTTC. The rearrangement links TRBV7-2 to TRBJ2-7; tentative D call: TRBD1 (5 bases). The V gene lost 5 bases and the J gene lost 6 bases, with 20 bases spanning the gap. Germline values: CDR1 SGHTA, CDR2 FQGNSA. The CDR3 sequence is 15 residues long.

The chain combines TRBV7-6 with TRBJ2-5, with 7 bases lining up with TRBD1. The CDR3 length is 13 residues. V shed 2 bases, J shed 4 bases, and the junction held 1 base outside the gene matches. Germline V gene data show CDR1 as SGHVS and CDR2 as FNYEAQ. The chain's CDR3 is CASSLNRGETQYF. Written as DNA, the CDR3 is TGTGCCAGCAGCTTAAACAGGGGAGAGACCCAGTACTTC.

The chain couples TRBV7-8 to TRBJ2-7, with TRBD2 matching over 9 bases. CDR1 is SGHVS, CDR2 FQNEAQ, per germline. CDR3 length: 15 residues. V gave up 5 bases and J gave up 7 bases; unmatched junction bases: 12. The CDR3 loop is CASSTLAGPPGEQYF. The CDR3 DNA is TGTGCCAGCAGCACCCTAGCGGGGCCCCCCGGGGAGCAGTACTTC.

The chain couples TRBV7-2 to TRBJ1-6, with 7 bases lining up with TRBD1. There are 14 residues in the CDR3. J lost 7 bases, V lost 3 bases, and 3 bases had no gene match. Germline assignment: CDR1 SGHTA and CDR2 FQGNSA. CDR3 sequence (DNA): TGTGCCAGCAGCTTCGGGACAGTGAATTCACCCCTCCACTTT. Translating it yields CASSFGTVNSPLHF. Together with reference TRBV7-2 and TRBJ1-6, the CDR3 gives the full variable domain: GAGVSQSPSNKVTEKGKDVELRCDPISGHTALYWYRQSLGQGLEFLIYFQGNSAPDKSGLPSDRFSAERTGGSVSTLTIQRTQQEDSAVYLCASSFGTVNSPLHFGNGTRLTVT.